This T cell receptor (beta chain) was sequenced during a study of shared clonotypes between healthy human individuals. Germline values: CDR1 KGHSH, CDR2 LQKENI. The CDR3 has 15 residues. V lost 5 bases and J lost 4; bases outside the gene matches: 8. Comments on this clone: What it binds is unknown.

General observations from the study: Blood was the sole source, and tissue repertoires probably differ.

Unsorted PBMC DNA went through sequencing on ten immunoSEQ deep assay plates. Original handling: Owing to the provision of junction-only sequences devoid of quality scores by immunoSEQ, filtering differed. Using immunoSEQ multiplex PCR, the repertoire was profiled, and TCRdb retains in-frame clones only, with some absent. V and J calls and clone size are copied from that table; D and trimming were computed from the DNA. There are about 560,000 clones in the sample; around 80% occur only once, and approximately 12% lies in the top ten. This clonotype originated in a woman in her thirties or forties in good health. Some clones in this sample may be carry-over from other donors' samples. Sequenced input: PBMCs. The chain joins TRBV18 to TRBJ2-7, with 10 positions matching TRBD2. CDR3 in DNA: TGTGCCAGCTCAACCCGCAGGACTAGCGGATACGAGCAGTACTTC. Its translation is CASSTRRTSGYEQYF.